Below are 12 T cell receptor beta chains sequenced from a single sample in a study of blood T cell repertoires in COVID-19. The data were produced by immunoSEQ multiplex PCR, yet TCRdb's version contains in-frame clones alone and is incomplete. In the table there are about 300,000 clones, about 93% of which are singletons. The sequenced sample was PBMCs or T cells enriched from blood (not recorded which). Receptor source: a young woman who had recovered from COVID-19.

This sequence joins TRBV5-4 and TRBJ2-1; 9 bases align to TRBD2. The CDR3 is 16 amino acids. J was trimmed by 5 bases and V by 2 bases; bases with no gene match: 8. CDR1 is SGHNT and CDR2 is YYREEE in the germline V gene (reference sequence). CDR3 region: CASSFRLAVTHNEQFF. For the CDR3, the DNA is TGTGCCAGCAGCTTCCGACTAGCGGTCACCCACAATGAGCAGTTCTTC.

The chain carries TRBV2 and TRBJ1-1; the D gene is possibly TRBD1 (6 bases). Germline CDR1 is SNHLY and CDR2 is FYNNEI. V was shortened by 7 bases and J by 4 bases, with 16 bases between the two germline ends. This CDR3 has 14 residues. CDR3 protein: CASTDQGIVTEAFF. The CDR3 DNA sequence: TGTGCCAGCACCGACCAGGGGATCGTCACTGAAGCTTTCTTT.

V usage is TRBV2 and J usage is TRBJ2-7; D may be TRBD2 (5 bases). Germline loops: CDR1 SNHLY, CDR2 FYNNEI. The CDR3 is 14 amino acids. Trimming took 7 bases from V and 0 from J, leaving 13 bases between them. The chain's CDR3 is CASKEEHSSYEQYF. The DNA of the CDR3 is TGTGCCAGCAAGGAGGAACACTCCTCCTACGAGCAGTACTTC.

The chain is built from TRBV5-1 and TRBJ2-2; D may be TRBD2 (7 bases). Trimming took 4 bases from V and 4 from J, leaving 17 bases between them. Germline CDR1 and CDR2: SGHRS and YFSETQ. The CDR3 is made up of 16 amino acids. CDR3 amino acids: CASSPGGGASTGELFF. The CDR3 DNA reads TGCGCCAGCAGCCCTGGAGGGGGGGCTAGCACCGGGGAGCTGTTTTTT.

The chain links TRBV9 to TRBJ2-2; 10 bases are a match to TRBD2. V dropped 1 base and J dropped 3; count of bases not matched to a gene: 9. CDR3 length: 18 amino acids. In germline, CDR1 is SGDLS, CDR2 YYNGEE. The CDR3: CASSVSHSGRRDTGELFF. The CDR3 nucleotides read TGTGCCAGCAGCGTATCACATAGCGGGAGGAGGGACACCGGGGAGCTGTTTTTT.

The gene calls are TRBV19 and TRBJ1-2; D may be TRBD1 (6 bases). CDR3 length: 14 amino acids. Per the germline V gene, CDR1 is LNHDA and CDR2 is SQIVND (reference sequence). Trimming took 7 bases from V and 3 from J, leaving 15 bases between them. The CDR3 coding sequence is TGTGCCAGTATCCGGTCGTGGGGGCACTATGGCTACACCTTC. This translates into CASIRSWGHYGYTF.

This clone has a handful of counts. The V and J genes are TRBV6-5 and TRBJ2-7; 10 nucleotides match TRBD2. Germline V lookup: CDR1 MNHEY, CDR2 SVGAGI. Trimming took 4 bases from V and 2 from J; bases not matched to a gene: 5. CDR3 length equals 15 residues. DNA of the CDR3: TGTGCCAGCAGTTCTAGCGGGAGTATCACCTACGAGCAGTACTTC. This sequence encodes CASSSSGSITYEQYF.

This chain connects TRBV5-6 to TRBJ1-3; D might be TRBD1 (5 bases). Germline CDR1 and CDR2: SGHDT and YYEEEE. Trimming left V 2 bases short and J 3 bases short, with 12 bases between. This CDR3 is 15 amino acids long. CDR3 sequence reads: CASSFEGGGGNTIYF. Written as DNA, the CDR3 is TGTGCCAGCAGCTTTGAGGGCGGGGGTGGAAACACCATATATTTT.

The V gene is TRBV19, the J gene TRBJ1-1; no clear D. The germline V gene has CDR1 LNHDA and CDR2 SQIVND (reference sequence). CDR3 length: 13 residues. Trimming pared 3 bases from V and 0 bases from J, leaving 5 bases between. CDR3 DNA: TGTGCCAGTAGTATCCGGGTGAACACTGAAGCTTTCTTT. This gives the protein CASSIRVNTEAFF.

This chain uses TRBV2 with TRBJ2-1, with 12 bases that match TRBD2. Germline CDR1 and CDR2: SNHLY and FYNNEI. The CDR3 covers 18 residues. Trimming removed 2 bases from V and 4 bases from J; junction bases left unmatched: 9. This CDR3 reads CASSEWGLGLAGYNEQFF. CDR3 DNA: TGTGCCAGCAGTGAATGGGGGCTCGGACTAGCGGGATACAATGAGCAGTTCTTC.

This chain joins TRBV2 and TRBJ1-2, with TRBD1 matching 11 bases. Germline CDR1 and CDR2: SNHLY and FYNNEI. The CDR3 sequence is 17 residues long. Trimming took 2 bases from V and 7 from J; bases not matched to a gene: 12. The CDR3 DNA sequence: TGTGCCAGCAGTGAACGGATGCCGGGACAGGGGGTTCGTGGCTACACCTTC. The encoded protein is CASSERMPGQGVRGYTF.

The chain uses TRBV5-1 and TRBJ2-4; possibly TRBD2 for D (6 bases). This CDR3 is 17 amino acids long. V shed 0 bases and J shed 1 base, with 14 bases lying between them. Looked up from germline, CDR1 is SGHRS and CDR2 is YFSETQ. The CDR3 coding sequence is TGCGCCAGCAGCTTGGGGAGTGGAGGGCCGGCCAAAAACATTCAGTACTTC. Translated: CASSLGSGGPAKNIQYF.